This T cell receptor (beta chain) was obtained from a study of blood T cells in healthy people across ages. Study-wide results and caveats: Per million T cells, TCR beta diversity dropped roughly linearly as age increased. What prevented conclusive comparison of naive and antigen-experienced cells was that PBMCs were unsorted. The donors' CMV status was not determined, possibly confounding changes in expanded clonotypes.

A second about 6 to 12 cycle PCR used barcoded and J-beta primers. TCRdb fed the 5' RACE reads into MiXCR, producing one record per CDR3 protein. The sample yields approximately 600,000 distinct CDR3 sequences, roughly 50% seen once. This clonotype showed up just once. Its antigen remains unidentified. This may stem from a read error, because a much larger clone lies one nucleotide away. There are 14 residues in the CDR3. Germline values: CDR1 MNHEY, CDR2 SVGAGI. Whenever a sample was processed, at least 6 million PBMCs were isolated. The sequence was collected from a man in his 60s in good health. Material for sequencing was blood. The gene calls are TRBV6-5 and TRBJ2-3, with D possibly TRBD2 on 6 matching bases. The CDR3 region is CAGSYGGSTDTQYF. CDR3 in DNA: TGTGCCGGCAGTTACGGGGGAAGCACAGATACGCAGTATTTT.